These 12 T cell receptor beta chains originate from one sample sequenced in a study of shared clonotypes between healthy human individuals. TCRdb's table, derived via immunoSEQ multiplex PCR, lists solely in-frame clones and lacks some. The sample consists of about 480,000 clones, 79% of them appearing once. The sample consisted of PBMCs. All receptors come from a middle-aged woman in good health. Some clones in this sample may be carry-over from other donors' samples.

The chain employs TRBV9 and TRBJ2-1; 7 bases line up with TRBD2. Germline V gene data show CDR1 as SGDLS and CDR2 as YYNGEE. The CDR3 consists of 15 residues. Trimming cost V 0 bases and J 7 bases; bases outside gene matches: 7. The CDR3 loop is CASSVDGGSANEQFF. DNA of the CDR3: TGTGCCAGCAGCGTAGATGGCGGGAGCGCGAATGAGCAGTTCTTC.

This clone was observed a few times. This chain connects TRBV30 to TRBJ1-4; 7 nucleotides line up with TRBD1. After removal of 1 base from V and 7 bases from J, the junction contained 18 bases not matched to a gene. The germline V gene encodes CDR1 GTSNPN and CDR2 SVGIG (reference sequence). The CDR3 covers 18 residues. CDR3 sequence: CAWSGQTAYRGRSEKLFF. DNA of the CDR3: TGTGCCTGGAGTGGGCAAACTGCCTACAGGGGAAGGAGTGAAAAACTGTTTTTT.

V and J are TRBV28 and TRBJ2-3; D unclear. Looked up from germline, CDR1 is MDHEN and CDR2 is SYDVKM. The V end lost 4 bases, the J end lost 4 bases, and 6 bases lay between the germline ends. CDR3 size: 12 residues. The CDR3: CASSSPADTQYF. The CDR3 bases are TGTGCCAGCAGTTCACCGGCAGATACGCAGTATTTT.

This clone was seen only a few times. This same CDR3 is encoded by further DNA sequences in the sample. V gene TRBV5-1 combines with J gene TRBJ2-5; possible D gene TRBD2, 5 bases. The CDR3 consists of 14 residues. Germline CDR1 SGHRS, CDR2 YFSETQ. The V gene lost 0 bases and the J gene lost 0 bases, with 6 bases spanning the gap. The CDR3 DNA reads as TGCGCCAGCAGCTTGGCCGGGGACCAAGAGACCCAGTACTTC. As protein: CASSLAGDQETQYF.

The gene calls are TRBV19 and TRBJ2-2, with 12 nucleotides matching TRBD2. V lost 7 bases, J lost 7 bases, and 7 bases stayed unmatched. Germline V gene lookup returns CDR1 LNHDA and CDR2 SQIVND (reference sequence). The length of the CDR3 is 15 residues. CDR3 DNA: TGTGCCAGTATAAGAACTAGCGGGAGGAACGGGGAGCTGTTTTTT. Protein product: CASIRTSGRNGELFF.

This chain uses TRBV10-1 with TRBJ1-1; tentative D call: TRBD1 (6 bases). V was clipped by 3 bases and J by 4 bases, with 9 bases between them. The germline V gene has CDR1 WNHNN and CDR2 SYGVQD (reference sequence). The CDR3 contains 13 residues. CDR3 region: CASSEQGPTEAFF. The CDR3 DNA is TGCGCCAGCAGTGAACAGGGCCCCACTGAAGCTTTCTTT.

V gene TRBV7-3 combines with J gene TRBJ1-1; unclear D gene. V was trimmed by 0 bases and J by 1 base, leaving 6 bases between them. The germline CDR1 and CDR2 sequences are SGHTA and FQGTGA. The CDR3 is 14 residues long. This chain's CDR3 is CASSLTFGNTEAFF. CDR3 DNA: TGTGCCAGCAGCTTAACGTTCGGGAACACTGAAGCTTTCTTT.

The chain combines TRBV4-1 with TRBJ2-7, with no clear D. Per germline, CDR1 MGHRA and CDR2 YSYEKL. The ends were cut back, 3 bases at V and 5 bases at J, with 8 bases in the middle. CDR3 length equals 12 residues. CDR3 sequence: CASSQGLHEQYF. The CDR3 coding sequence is TGCGCCAGCAGCCAGGGCTTACACGAGCAGTACTTC.

In nucleotides, the CDR3 is TGTGCCAGTAGTATTTCGATCGGGACAGACTCCTACGAGCAGTACTTC. Protein sequence: CASSISIGTDSYEQYF. The chain joins TRBV19 to TRBJ2-7; 7 nucleotides agree with TRBD1. J lost 0 bases, V lost 3 bases, and 8 bases had no gene match. Germline CDR1 LNHDA, CDR2 SQIVND (reference sequence). This CDR3 spans 16 amino acids.

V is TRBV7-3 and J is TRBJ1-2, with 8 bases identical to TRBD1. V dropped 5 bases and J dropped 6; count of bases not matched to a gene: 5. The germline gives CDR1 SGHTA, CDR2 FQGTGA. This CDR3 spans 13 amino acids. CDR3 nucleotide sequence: TGTGCCAGCAGCGGGGACAGGAGGAATGGCTACACCTTC. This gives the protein CASSGDRRNGYTF.

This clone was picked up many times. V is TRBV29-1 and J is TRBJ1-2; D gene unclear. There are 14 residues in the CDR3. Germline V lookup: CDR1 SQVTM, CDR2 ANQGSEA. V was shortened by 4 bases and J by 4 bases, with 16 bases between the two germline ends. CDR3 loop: CSVVSGDMGYGYTF. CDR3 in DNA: TGCAGCGTTGTGAGCGGGGATATGGGCTATGGCTACACCTTC.

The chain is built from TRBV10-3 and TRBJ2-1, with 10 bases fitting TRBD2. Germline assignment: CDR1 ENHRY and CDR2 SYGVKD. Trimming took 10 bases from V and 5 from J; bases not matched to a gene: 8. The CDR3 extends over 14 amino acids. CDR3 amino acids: CATLGLAANNEQFF. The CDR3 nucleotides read TGTGCCACCCTAGGACTAGCGGCCAACAATGAGCAGTTCTTC.